Shown below are 18 T cell receptor beta chains from a single sample sequenced in a study of T cells in Graves' hyperthyroidism and ophthalmopathy. The source material, RNA transcripts, was used to amplify TCR beta CDR3 regions. Using the HTBI primer set, a first-round RT-PCR was run on the TCR CDR3. Using its own MiXCR run on the multiplex PCR reads, TCRdb lists one record per CDR3 protein. The table records roughly 500,000 distinct CDR3 sequences, 20% to 25% of them present only once. The sequenced sample was blood. Receptors were obtained from a woman in her 70s with Graves' ophthalmopathy.

In its sample, this clonotype was seen a few times. The CDR3 reads CSARDGDFKETQYF. DNA of the CDR3: TGCAGTGCTAGAGATGGGGACTTTAAAGAGACCCAGTACTTC. The V gene is TRBV20-1, the J gene TRBJ2-5, with D tentatively TRBD2 (6 bases). The CDR3 totals 14 residues. Germline CDR1 reads DFQATT; CDR2 reads SNEGSKA (reference sequence). V shed 0 bases and J shed 3 bases, with 11 bases lying between them.

This clonotype was recorded a few times. The chain carries TRBV7-2 and TRBJ1-2, with D perhaps TRBD1 (6 bases). The CDR3 totals 15 residues. Trimming cost V 1 base and J 9 bases, with 18 bases left between them. Germline-derived CDR1 and CDR2 are SGHTA and FQGNSA. CDR3 sequence reads: CTSSLGVEQGLSYTF. Written as DNA, the CDR3 is TGTACCAGCAGCTTAGGCGTGGAGCAGGGGTTGAGCTACACCTTC.

The chain joins TRBV20-1 to TRBJ1-4; 12 bases are shared with TRBD1. This CDR3 contains 13 residues. Germline loops: CDR1 DFQATT, CDR2 SNEGSKA (reference sequence). Losses at the gene ends were 7 bases for V and 10 bases for J; bases not matched to a gene: 7. The CDR3 reads CSGSRDRGRKLFF. CDR3 DNA sequence: TGCAGTGGCAGCCGGGACAGGGGGCGAAAACTGTTTTTT.

This clonotype was seen only a few times. This chain links TRBV10-3 with TRBJ2-2, with D possibly being TRBD1 (6 bases). In germline, CDR1 is ENHRY, CDR2 SYGVKD. There are 15 residues in the CDR3. V was shortened by 2 bases and J by 4 bases, with 11 bases between the two germline ends. CDR3 in amino acids: CAISEGTGITGELFF. The CDR3 nucleotides read TGTGCCATCAGTGAGGGCACAGGGATCACCGGGGAGCTGTTTTTT.

The V gene is TRBV28, the J gene TRBJ2-2; D remains unclear. Germline V lookup: CDR1 MDHEN, CDR2 SYDVKM. The CDR3 runs 14 residues. V shed 4 bases and J shed 6 bases, with 12 bases lying between them. The CDR3 coding sequence is TGTGCCAGCAGTTCCAGCGTCCAAGCCGGGGAGCTGTTTTTT. This sequence encodes CASSSSVQAGELFF.

This clonotype was seen ten or more times. The chain has TRBV12-3 or TRBV12-4 and TRBJ2-2; D is possibly TRBD1 (6 bases). The CDR3 is made up of 11 amino acids. With 11 bases removed from V and 4 bases from J, the gap between germline ends came to 8 bases. CDR3 loop: CAARGTGELFF. In DNA, the CDR3 is TGTGCCGCCAGGGGCACCGGGGAGCTGTTTTTT.

The chain is built from TRBV24-1 and TRBJ2-3; D is undetermined. The CDR3 sequence is 13 residues long. Per the germline V gene, CDR1 is KGHDR and CDR2 is SFDVKD. Trimming removed 4 bases from V and 9 bases from J, with 13 bases in between. The CDR3 coding sequence is TGTGCCACCAGTGACACCCTAGAGGACACGCAGTATTTT. It translates to CATSDTLEDTQYF.

J is TRBJ2-4 and V is TRBV28; no clear D gene. The CDR3 extends over 12 amino acids. Germline V gives CDR1 MDHEN, CDR2 SYDVKM. V lost 6 bases and J lost 2, with 5 bases in between. CDR3 nucleotide sequence: TGTGCCAGCAGCAACCCCAAAAACATTCAGTACTTC. Its translation is CASSNPKNIQYF.

This clonotype turned up a few times. The rearrangement links TRBV12-3 or TRBV12-4 to TRBJ2-2; no firm D call. The V end lost 3 bases, the J end lost 7 bases, and 9 bases lay between the germline ends. The CDR3 consists of 13 residues. For the CDR3, the DNA is TGTGCCAGCAGTTTGGTAGAATACGGGGAGCTGTTTTTT. Protein sequence: CASSLVEYGELFF.

This clonotype was seen more than once but under ten times. V gene TRBV5-1 combines with J gene TRBJ2-2; 7 bases map to TRBD1. The germline gives CDR1 SGHRS, CDR2 YFSETQ. J lost 0 bases, V lost 4 bases, and 9 bases had no gene match. The CDR3 length is 17 residues. CDR3 loop: CASSPGTVGSNTGELFF. CDR3 sequence (DNA): TGCGCCAGCAGCCCGGGGACAGTTGGATCGAACACCGGGGAGCTGTTTTTT.

This clonotype was counted many times. The V and J genes are TRBV24-1 and TRBJ2-5; possibly TRBD2 for D (5 bases). Trimming took 3 bases from V and 1 from J, leaving 14 bases between them. The CDR3 covers 16 residues. From germline, CDR1 is KGHDR and CDR2 SFDVKD. Here the CDR3 reads CATSDPRVGSQETQYF. The CDR3 DNA follows: TGTGCCACCAGTGATCCGAGGGTGGGATCCCAAGAGACCCAGTACTTC.

This clonotype was detected ten times or more. The gene calls are TRBV7-2 and TRBJ2-2; tentatively, D is TRBD1 (6 bases). The CDR3 consists of 15 residues. V lost 5 bases and J lost 6, with 16 bases in between. The germline V gene encodes CDR1 SGHTA and CDR2 FQGNSA. CDR3: CASSPGQRPAGELFF. The CDR3 DNA reads as TGTGCCAGCAGCCCCGGACAGCGCCCGGCCGGGGAGCTGTTTTTT.

This clonotype was recorded many times. The rearrangement uses TRBV27 and TRBJ1-1; unclear D gene. Looked up from germline, CDR1 is MNHEY and CDR2 is SMNVEV (reference sequence). Deletions cut 0 bases from V and 1 base from J, with 9 bases between. The CDR3 has 15 residues. The CDR3 DNA reads TGTGCCAGCAGTTTATCGCGCCAGAGGAACACTGAAGCTTTCTTT. Protein product: CASSLSRQRNTEAFF.

This sequence joins TRBV4-3 and TRBJ2-3; no clear D gene. CDR3 length: 14 amino acids. CDR1 is LGHNA, CDR2 YSLEER, per germline. V gave up 0 bases and J gave up 4 bases, with 8 bases separating them. The CDR3 loop is CASSQEWSADTQYF. As DNA, the CDR3 is TGCGCCAGCAGCCAAGAATGGAGCGCAGATACGCAGTATTTT.

This clonotype showed up just a few times. The chain links TRBV7-2 to TRBJ2-3, with D maybe TRBD1 (6 bases). Germline CDR1 is SGHTA and CDR2 is FQGNSA. This CDR3 is 16 amino acids long. Between the trimmed V and J ends, which lost 6 bases and 5 bases, there was a span of 21 bases. CDR3 DNA: TGTGCCAGCAGTAGGCCCCGGGACACGTTGGGAGATACGCAGTATTTT. Residues: CASSRPRDTLGDTQYF.

The chain links TRBV6-1 to TRBJ2-4; the match to TRBD2 covers 7 bases. Per germline, CDR1 MNHNS and CDR2 SASEGT. CDR3 length equals 13 residues. The V segment lost 7 bases and the J segment 7 bases; nucleotides outside the gene matches: 7. The CDR3 nucleotides read TGTGCCAGCACCCGACTGGGAGGGAACATTCAGTACTTC. It encodes CASTRLGGNIQYF.

This clonotype showed up just a few times. The chain couples TRBV7-2 to TRBJ2-7, with 10 bases fitting TRBD1. Germline V gene sequence: CDR1 SGHTA, CDR2 FQGNSA. The CDR3 covers 14 residues. Trimming cost V 6 bases and J 5 bases; bases outside gene matches: 7. The CDR3 DNA reads as TGTGCCAGCAGGCAAACGGGACAGGGGCACGAGCAGTACTTC. Residues: CASRQTGQGHEQYF.

This clonotype came up a few times. V is TRBV5-1 and J is TRBJ2-5; TRBD1 might be the D (6 bases). This CDR3 contains 16 residues. Trimming pared 0 bases from V and 4 bases from J, leaving 16 bases between. In germline, CDR1 is SGHRS, CDR2 YFSETQ. The CDR3 DNA follows: TGCGCCAGCAGCTTGGCTCTAGGGGGTTATCGAGAGACCCAGTACTTC. Amino acids: CASSLALGGYRETQYF. Supplemented by reference TRBV5-1 and TRBJ2-5, the full variable domain reads KAGVTQTPRYLIKTRGQQVTLSCSPISGHRSVSWYQQTPGQGLQFLFEYFSETQRNKGNFPGRFSGRQFSNSRSEMNVSTLELGDSALYLCASSLALGGYRETQYFGPGTRLLVL.